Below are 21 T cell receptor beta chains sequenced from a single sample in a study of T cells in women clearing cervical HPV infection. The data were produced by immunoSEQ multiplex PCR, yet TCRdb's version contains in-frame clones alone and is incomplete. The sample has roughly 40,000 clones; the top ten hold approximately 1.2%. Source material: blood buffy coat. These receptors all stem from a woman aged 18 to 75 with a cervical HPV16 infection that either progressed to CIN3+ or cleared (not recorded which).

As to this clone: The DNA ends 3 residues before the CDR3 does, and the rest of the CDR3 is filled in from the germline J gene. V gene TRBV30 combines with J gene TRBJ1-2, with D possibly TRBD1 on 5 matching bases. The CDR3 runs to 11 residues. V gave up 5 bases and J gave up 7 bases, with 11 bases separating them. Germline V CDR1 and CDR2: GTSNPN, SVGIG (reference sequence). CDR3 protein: CAWGDWGGYTF. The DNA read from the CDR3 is TGTGCCTGGGGGGACTGGGGTGGC.

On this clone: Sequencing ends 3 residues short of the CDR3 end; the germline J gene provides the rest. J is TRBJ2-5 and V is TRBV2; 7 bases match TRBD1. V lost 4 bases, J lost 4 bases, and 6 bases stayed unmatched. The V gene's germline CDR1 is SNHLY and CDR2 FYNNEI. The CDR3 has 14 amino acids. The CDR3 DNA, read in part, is TGTGCCAGCAGTGCGGCAGGGGGATTAGAGACC. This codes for CASSAAGGLET. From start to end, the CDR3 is CASSAAGGLETQYF.

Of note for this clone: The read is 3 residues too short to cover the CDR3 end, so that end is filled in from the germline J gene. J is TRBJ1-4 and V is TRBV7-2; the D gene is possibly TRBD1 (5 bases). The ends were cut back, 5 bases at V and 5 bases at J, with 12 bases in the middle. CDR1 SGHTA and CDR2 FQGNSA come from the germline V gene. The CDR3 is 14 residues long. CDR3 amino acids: CASSRNQGNEKLFF. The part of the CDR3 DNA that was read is TGTGCCAGCAGCCGAAACCAGGGAAATGAAAAA.

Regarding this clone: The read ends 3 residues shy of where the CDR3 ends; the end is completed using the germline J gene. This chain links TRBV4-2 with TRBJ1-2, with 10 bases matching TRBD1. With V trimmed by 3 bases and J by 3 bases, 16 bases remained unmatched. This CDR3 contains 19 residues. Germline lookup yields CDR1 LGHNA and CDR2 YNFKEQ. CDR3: CASSQGSGTGVRGDYGYTF. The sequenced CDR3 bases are TGTGCCAGCAGCCAGGGATCCGGGACAGGGGTTCGTGGTGACTATGGC.

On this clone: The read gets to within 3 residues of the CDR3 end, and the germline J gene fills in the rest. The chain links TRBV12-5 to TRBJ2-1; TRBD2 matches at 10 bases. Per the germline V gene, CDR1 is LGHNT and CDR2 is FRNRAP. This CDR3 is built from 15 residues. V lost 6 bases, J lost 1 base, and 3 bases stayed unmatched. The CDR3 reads CASGLSGGSYNEQFF. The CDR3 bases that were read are TGTGCTAGTGGCCTTAGCGGGGGGTCCTACAATGAG.

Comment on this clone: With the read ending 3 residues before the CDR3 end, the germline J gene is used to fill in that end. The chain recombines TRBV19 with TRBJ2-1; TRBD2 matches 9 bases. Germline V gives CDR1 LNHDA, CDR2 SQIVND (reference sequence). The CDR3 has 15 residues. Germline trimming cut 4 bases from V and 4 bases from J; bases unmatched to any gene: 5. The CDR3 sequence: CASSTLAGDYNEQFF. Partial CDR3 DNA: TGTGCCAGTAGTACCTTAGCGGGAGATTACAATGAG.

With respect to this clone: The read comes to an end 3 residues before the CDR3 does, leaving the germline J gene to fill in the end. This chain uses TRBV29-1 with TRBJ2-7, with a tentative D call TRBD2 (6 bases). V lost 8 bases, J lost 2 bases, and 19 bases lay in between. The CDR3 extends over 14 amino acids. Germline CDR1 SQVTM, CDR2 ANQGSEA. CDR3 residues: CSPIRGKHTYEQYF. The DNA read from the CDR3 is TGCAGCCCAATCCGCGGGAAGCATACCTACGAG.

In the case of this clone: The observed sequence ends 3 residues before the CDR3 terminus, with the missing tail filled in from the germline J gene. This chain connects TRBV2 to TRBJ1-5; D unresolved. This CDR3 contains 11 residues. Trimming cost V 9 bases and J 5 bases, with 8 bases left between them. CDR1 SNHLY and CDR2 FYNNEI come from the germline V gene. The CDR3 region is CARVDHQPQHF. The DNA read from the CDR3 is TGTGCCAGGGTAGATCATCAGCCC.

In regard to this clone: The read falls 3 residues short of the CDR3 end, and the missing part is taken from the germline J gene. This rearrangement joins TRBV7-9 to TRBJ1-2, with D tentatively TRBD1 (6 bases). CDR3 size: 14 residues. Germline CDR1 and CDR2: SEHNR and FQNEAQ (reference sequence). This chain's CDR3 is CASSQQGAGYDYTF. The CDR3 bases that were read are TGTGCCAGCAGCCAACAGGGCGCGGGCTACGAC. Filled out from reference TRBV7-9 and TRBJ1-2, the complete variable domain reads DTGVSQNPRHKITKRGQNVTFRCDPISEHNRLYWYRQTLGQGPEFLTYFQNEAQLEKSRLLSDRFSAERPKGSFSTLEIQRTEQGDSAMYLCASSQQGAGYDYTFGSGTRLTVV.

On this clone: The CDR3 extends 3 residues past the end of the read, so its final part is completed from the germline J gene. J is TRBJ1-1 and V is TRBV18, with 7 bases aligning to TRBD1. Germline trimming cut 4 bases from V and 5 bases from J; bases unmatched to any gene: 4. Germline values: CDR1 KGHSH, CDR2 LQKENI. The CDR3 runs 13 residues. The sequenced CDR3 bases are TGTGCCAGCTCACAAGGACAGGTGACTGAA. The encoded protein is CASSQGQVTE. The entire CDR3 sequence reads CASSQGQVTEAFF.

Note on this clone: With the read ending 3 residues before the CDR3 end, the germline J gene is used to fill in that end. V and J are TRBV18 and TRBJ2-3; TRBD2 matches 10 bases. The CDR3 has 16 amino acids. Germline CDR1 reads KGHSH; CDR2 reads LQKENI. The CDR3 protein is CASSPQRGGFGETQYF. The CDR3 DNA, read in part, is TGTGCCAGCTCACCACAGCGGGGGGGCTTCGGAGAGACG. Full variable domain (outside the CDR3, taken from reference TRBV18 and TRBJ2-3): NAGVMQNPRHLVRRRGQEARLRCSPMKGHSHVYWYRQLPEEGLKFMVYLQKENIIDESGMPKERFSAEFPKEGPSILRIQQVVRGDSAAYFCASSPQRGGFGETQYFGPGTRLTVL.

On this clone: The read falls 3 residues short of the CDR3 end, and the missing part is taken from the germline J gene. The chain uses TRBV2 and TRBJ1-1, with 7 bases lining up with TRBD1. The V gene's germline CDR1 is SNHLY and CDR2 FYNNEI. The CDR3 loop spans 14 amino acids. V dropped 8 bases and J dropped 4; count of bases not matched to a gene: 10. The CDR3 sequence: CASHLTGVGTEAFF. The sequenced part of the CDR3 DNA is TGTGCCAGCCACCTCACAGGGGTGGGCACTGAA.

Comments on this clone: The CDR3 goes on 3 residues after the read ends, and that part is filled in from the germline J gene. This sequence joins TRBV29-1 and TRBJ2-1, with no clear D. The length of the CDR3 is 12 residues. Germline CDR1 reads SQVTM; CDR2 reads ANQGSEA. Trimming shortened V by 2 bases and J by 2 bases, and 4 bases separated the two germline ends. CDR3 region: CSVEPAYNEQFF. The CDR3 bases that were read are TGCAGCGTTGAACCAGCCTACAATGAG.

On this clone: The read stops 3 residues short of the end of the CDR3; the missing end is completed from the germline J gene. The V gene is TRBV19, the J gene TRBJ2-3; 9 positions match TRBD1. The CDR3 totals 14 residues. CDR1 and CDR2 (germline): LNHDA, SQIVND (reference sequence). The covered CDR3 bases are TGTGCCAGTAACGACAGGGGGGGGCGAGAGACG. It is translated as CASNDRGGRET. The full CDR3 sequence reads CASNDRGGRETQYF.

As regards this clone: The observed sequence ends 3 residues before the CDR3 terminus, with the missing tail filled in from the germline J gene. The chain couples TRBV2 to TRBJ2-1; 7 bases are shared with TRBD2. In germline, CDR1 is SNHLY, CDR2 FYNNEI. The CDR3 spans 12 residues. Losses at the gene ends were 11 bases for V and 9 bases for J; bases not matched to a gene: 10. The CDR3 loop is CASRFGGFEQFF. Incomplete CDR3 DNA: TGTGCCTCCCGATTCGGGGGGTTTGAG.

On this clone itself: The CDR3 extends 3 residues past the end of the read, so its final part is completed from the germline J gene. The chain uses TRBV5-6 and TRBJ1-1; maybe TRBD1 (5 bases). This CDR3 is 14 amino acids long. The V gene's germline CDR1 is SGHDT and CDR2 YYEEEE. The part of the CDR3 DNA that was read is TGTGCCAGCAGCTTGGCCCTAGTCGGGGGGGGA. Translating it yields CASSLALVGGG. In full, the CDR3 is CASSLALVGGGAFF.

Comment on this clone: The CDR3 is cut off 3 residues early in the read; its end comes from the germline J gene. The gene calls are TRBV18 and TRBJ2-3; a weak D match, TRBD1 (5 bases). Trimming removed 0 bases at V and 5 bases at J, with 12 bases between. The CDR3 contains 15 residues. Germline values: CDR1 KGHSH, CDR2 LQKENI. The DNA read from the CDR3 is TGTGCCAGCTCACCACCCTTCAGGGTTAAAGATACG. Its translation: CASSPPFRVKDT. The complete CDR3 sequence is CASSPPFRVKDTQYF.

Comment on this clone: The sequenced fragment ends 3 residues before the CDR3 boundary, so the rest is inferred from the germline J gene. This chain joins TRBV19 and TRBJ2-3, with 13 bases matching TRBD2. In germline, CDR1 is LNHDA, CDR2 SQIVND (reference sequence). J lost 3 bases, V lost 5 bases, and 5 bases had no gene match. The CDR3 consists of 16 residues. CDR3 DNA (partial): TGTGCCAGTAGTCAGACTAGCGGGGGGCTTACAGATACG. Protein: CASSQTSGGLTDT. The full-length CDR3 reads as CASSQTSGGLTDTQYF.

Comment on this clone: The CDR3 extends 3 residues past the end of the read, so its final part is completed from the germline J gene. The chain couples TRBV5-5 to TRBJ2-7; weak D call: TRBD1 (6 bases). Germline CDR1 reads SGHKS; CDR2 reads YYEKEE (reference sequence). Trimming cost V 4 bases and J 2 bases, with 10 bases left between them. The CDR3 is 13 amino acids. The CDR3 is CASSLQGPYEQYF. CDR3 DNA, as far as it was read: TGTGCCAGCAGCCTACAGGGACCCTACGAG.

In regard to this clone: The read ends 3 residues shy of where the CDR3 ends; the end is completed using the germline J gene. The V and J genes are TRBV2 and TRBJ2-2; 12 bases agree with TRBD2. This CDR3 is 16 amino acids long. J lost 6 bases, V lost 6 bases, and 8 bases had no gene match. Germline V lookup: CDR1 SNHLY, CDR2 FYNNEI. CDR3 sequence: CASRLRLAGDSGELFF. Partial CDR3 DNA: TGTGCCAGCAGACTCCGACTAGCGGGAGATTCCGGGGAG.

CDR3 in amino acids: CASSLGTSRDYTF. The sequenced part of the CDR3 DNA is TGTGCCAGCAGCTTAGGAACTTCGCGGGAC. The chain employs TRBV7-2 and TRBJ1-2; D is unclear. The read ends 3 residues shy of where the CDR3 ends; the end is completed using the germline J gene. Germline V lookup: CDR1 SGHTA, CDR2 FQGNSA. The length of the CDR3 is 13 residues.